This TCR beta chain was obtained from a study of control samples from healthy donors and cancer patients. The ends were cut back, 5 bases at V and 9 bases at J, with 16 bases in the middle. The CDR3 is 14 residues long. CDR1 and CDR2 (germline): KGHDR, SFDVKD. The protocol was immunoSEQ multiplex PCR, while the TCRdb copy is restricted to in-frame clones and leaves out a portion. This table has 190,000 or so clones, about 93% appearing once. The chain employs TRBV24-1 and TRBJ1-5, with TRBD1 as a possible D gene (5 bases). Sequencing was performed on blood. The TCR originated in a man aged 18 to 35 in good health. The CDR3 DNA follows: TGTGCCACCAGTGTTTCGGACGGGGCAGGGCCCCAGCATTTT. Its protein is CATSVSDGAGPQHF.